This T cell receptor (beta chain) appears in the sequencing data of a study of cytomegalovirus exposure and HLA in healthy donors. TCRdb's copy holds only in-frame clones and misses some; the assay was immunoSEQ multiplex PCR. The table records 90,000 to 150,000 clones, 88% of them present only once. The CDR3 is 15 residues long. Trimming removed 2 bases from V and 4 bases from J; junction bases left unmatched: 4. Looked up from germline, CDR1 is SGHNT and CDR2 is YENEEA. Sequencing input: PBMCs. The V and J genes are TRBV11-3 and TRBJ2-1; TRBD2 matches 8 bases. This sequence was found in a man younger than 35 in good health and CMV-seropositive. The CDR3 DNA reads TGTGCCAGCAGCTTATCGGGGGGGCGATACAATGAGCAGTTCTTC. This translates into CASSLSGGRYNEQFF. Together with reference TRBV11-3 and TRBJ2-1, the CDR3 gives the full variable domain: EAGVVQSPRYKIIEKKQPVAFWCNPISGHNTLYWYLQNLGQGPELLIRYENEEAVDDSQLPKDRFSAERLKGVDSTLKIQPAELGDSAVYLCASSLSGGRYNEQFFGPGTRLTVL.